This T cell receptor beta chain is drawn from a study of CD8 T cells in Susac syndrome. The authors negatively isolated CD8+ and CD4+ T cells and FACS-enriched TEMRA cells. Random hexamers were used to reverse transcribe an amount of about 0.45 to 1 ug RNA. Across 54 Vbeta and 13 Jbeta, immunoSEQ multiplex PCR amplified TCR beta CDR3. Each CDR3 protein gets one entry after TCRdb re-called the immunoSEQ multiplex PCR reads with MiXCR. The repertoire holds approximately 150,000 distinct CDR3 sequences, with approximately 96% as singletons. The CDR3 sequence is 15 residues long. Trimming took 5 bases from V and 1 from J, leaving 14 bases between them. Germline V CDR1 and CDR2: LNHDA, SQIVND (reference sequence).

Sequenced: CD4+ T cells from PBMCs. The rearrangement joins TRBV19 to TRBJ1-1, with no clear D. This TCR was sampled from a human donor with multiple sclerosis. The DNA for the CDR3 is TGTGCCAGTAGTCGTTCACCAGTCCAGAACACTGAAGCTTTCTTT. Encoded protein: CASSRSPVQNTEAFF.